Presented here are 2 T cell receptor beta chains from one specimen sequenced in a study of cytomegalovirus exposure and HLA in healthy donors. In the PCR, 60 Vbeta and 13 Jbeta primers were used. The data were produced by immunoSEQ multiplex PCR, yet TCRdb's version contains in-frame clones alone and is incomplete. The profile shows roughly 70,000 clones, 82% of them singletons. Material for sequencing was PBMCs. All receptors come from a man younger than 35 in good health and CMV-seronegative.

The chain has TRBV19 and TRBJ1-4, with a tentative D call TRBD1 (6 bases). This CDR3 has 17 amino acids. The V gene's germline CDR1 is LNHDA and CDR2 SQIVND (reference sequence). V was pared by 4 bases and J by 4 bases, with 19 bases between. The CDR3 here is CASSRPGDLGFNEKLFF. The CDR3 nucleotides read TGTGCCAGTAGTAGGCCAGGGGATTTGGGATTTAATGAAAAACTGTTTTTT.

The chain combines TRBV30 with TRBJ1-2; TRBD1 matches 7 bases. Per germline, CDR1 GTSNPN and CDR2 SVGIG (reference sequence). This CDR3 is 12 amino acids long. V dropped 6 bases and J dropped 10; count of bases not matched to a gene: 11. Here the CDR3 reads CACKGDTGVYTF. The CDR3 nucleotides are TGTGCCTGCAAAGGGGATACAGGGGTCTACACCTTC. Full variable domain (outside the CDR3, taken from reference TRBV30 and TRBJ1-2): SQTIHQWPATLVQPVGSPLSLECTVEGTSNPNLYWYRQAAGRGLQLLFYSVGIGQISSEVPQNLSASRPQDRQFILSSKKLLLSDSGFYLCACKGDTGVYTFGSGTRLTVV.